The T cell receptor beta chain described here comes from a study of cytomegalovirus exposure and HLA in healthy donors. Across the study: Of all 400 or so donors who were genotyped, around 82% belonged to the Caucasian-associated ancestry cluster. Notes on the study in general: Later on, an analysis showed TCR association rates differing by HLA locus, with DRB1 the most and HLA-C the fewest. There was a cluster of highly shared sequence variants that was likely a sequencing artifact.

Primers: 60 Vbeta forward and 13 Jbeta reverse. Original handling: In a later analysis, around 12 million of 75 million to 90 million unique beta chains occurred in at least two donors. Profiling relied on immunoSEQ multiplex PCR, and the TCRdb table lists in-frame clones only, not all of them. V and J calls and clone size follow that table, whereas D and trimming were derived from the DNA. The table includes approximately 70,000 clones, approximately 75% detected once. Comment on this clone: Its antigen remains unknown.

The CDR3 contains 15 residues. Germline CDR1 SGHRS, CDR2 YFSETQ. Losses at the gene ends were 0 bases for V and 7 bases for J; bases not matched to a gene: 7. The chain employs TRBV5-1 and TRBJ1-3, with TRBD1 identical over 7 bases. Sequencing input: PBMCs. The source of this sequence is a man aged 55 to 70 in good health and CMV-seropositive. CDR3 loop: CASSLEQGIRNTIYF. CDR3 DNA sequence: TGCGCCAGCAGCTTGGAACAGGGGATACGCAACACCATATATTTT. The whole variable domain, remainder taken from reference TRBV5-1 and TRBJ1-3, is KAGVTQTPRYLIKTRGQQVTLSCSPISGHRSVSWYQQTPGQGLQFLFEYFSETQRNKGNFPGRFSGRQFSNSRSEMNVSTLELGDSALYLCASSLEQGIRNTIYFGEGSWLTVV.